The clone carrying this T cell receptor (beta chain) came up a few times. In the source study's methods: Reference gene primer amplification gave estimated nucleated cell counts. The data were produced by immunoSEQ multiplex PCR, yet TCRdb's version contains in-frame clones alone and is incomplete. That table supplies the V and J calls and clone size; D and trimming were determined from the DNA. The sample lists some 29,000 clones, about nine tenths seen once, with around 9.9% in the top ten. The germline V and J ends were trimmed by 2 bases and 7 bases, with 10 bases remaining between them. The germline V gene encodes CDR1 SGHKS and CDR2 YYEKEE (reference sequence). The CDR3 runs to 13 residues. This specimen belongs to a study of blood T cell repertoires in COVID-19. Overall study context: The cDNA or gDNA used as material had been derived from T cells, B-cell-depleted T cells, or PBMCs.

The rearrangement joins TRBV5-5 to TRBJ1-5; no clear D. Sequenced input: peripheral blood. This TCR came from a human donor in a cohort sampled during active COVID-19. The CDR3 is CASSFYSGQPQHF. The CDR3 nucleotides read TGTGCCAGCAGCTTCTACAGCGGCCAGCCCCAGCATTTT.